The T cell receptor (beta chain) under discussion was sequenced for a study of T cells in tuberculosis. Across the study: This South African cohort compared adolescents with or without latent tuberculosis against adults with active tuberculosis.

TCRdb's table, derived via immunoSEQ multiplex PCR, lists solely in-frame clones and lacks some. The sample lists 30,000 to 35,000 clones, nearly 90% occurring once. Study results and caveats: Smaller distances to GMM-specific TCRs suggested their expansion in active tuberculosis. Using the GMM-specific repertoire gave approximately 89% accuracy versus around 70% with motifs. Shorter CDR3-alpha in active tuberculosis partly drove smaller distances.

Of note for this clone: Its cognate antigen is unknown.

With 3 bases clipped from V and 1 base from J, the junction kept 10 bases outside the gene matches. There are 18 residues in the CDR3. Germline values: CDR1 SGHVS, CDR2 FQNEAQ. Time point indicated: new active TB diagnosis, blood taken before or within 7 days of starting treatment. The sample consisted of PBMCs, taken at tuberculosis diagnosis. The sequence was obtained from an adult with tuberculosis. This chain connects TRBV7-8 to TRBJ2-7; 12 bases map to TRBD2. As DNA, the CDR3 is TGTGCCAGCAGCTTGAGGGGGCTAGCGGGAGGGCCTTCCTACGAGCAGTACTTC. Translating gives CASSLRGLAGGPSYEQYF.